These 29 T cell receptor beta chains originate from one sample sequenced in a study of shared clonotypes between healthy human individuals. Repertoires were generated with immunoSEQ multiplex PCR, while TCRdb's copy carries only in-frame clones and drops some. The sample gives under 1,100,000 clones, 75% to 85% of which show up once; around 0.61% is in the top ten. The sequencing sample was made of memory CD4+ T cells from PBMCs. Subset in this sample: CD45RA-negative fraction. The receptors were gathered from a man younger than 30 in good health. Some clones in this sample may be carry-over from other donors' samples.

The chain uses TRBV28 and TRBJ1-5; D not certain. Trimming stripped 6 bases from V and 7 bases from J, with 13 bases between. CDR1 and CDR2 from the germline V gene are MDHEN and SYDVKM. The CDR3 spans 13 residues. The CDR3 nucleotides are TGTGCCAGCAGCCGGGGTTTCGACCAGCCCCAGCATTTT. Amino acids: CASSRGFDQPQHF.

This clone showed up just once. Distinct nucleotide sequences in the sample also encode this CDR3. V gene TRBV5-1 combines with J gene TRBJ2-3; no definite D call. Germline V gene sequence: CDR1 SGHRS, CDR2 YFSETQ. V lost 0 bases and J lost 1, with 6 bases in between. The CDR3 length is 14 residues. Here the CDR3 DNA reads TGCGCCAGCAGCTTGGTGCAGGGCACAGATACGCAGTATTTT. This encodes CASSLVQGTDTQYF.

V and J are TRBV7-8 and TRBJ2-3, with TRBD2 identical over 9 bases. The CDR3 is 15 residues long. J lost 3 bases, V lost 5 bases, and 6 bases had no gene match. CDR1 SGHVS and CDR2 FQNEAQ come from the germline V gene. The CDR3 DNA is TGTGCCAGCAGCCGAAGCGGGAGGCGGACAGATACGCAGTATTTT. Protein sequence: CASSRSGRRTDTQYF.

V gene TRBV7-9 combines with J gene TRBJ2-1, with D uncertain. CDR1 and CDR2 (germline): SEHNR, FQNEAQ (reference sequence). The CDR3 totals 13 residues. Trimming pared 11 bases from V and 7 bases from J, leaving 18 bases between. For the CDR3, the DNA is TGTGCCTCCGCCGGGCTCACGAAAAATGAGCAGTTCTTC. Translated, it gives CASAGLTKNEQFF.

This clone appeared once. The chain carries TRBV28 and TRBJ1-1, with 10 nucleotides matching TRBD1. With 7 bases clipped from V and 6 bases from J, the junction kept 5 bases outside the gene matches. The germline V gene has CDR1 MDHEN and CDR2 SYDVKM. The CDR3 sequence is 13 residues long. The CDR3 region has the DNA TGTGCCAGCACCCTGGGACAGGGGTCTGAAGCTTTCTTT. Translated, it gives CASTLGQGSEAFF.

The chain links TRBV9 to TRBJ2-5; TRBD1 might be the D (6 bases). The CDR3 loop spans 15 amino acids. The germline CDR1 and CDR2 sequences are SGDLS and YYNGEE. V was clipped by 4 bases and J by 5 bases, with 18 bases between them. The CDR3 is CASSRAGTKGETQYF. The CDR3 bases are TGTGCCAGCAGCCGAGCCGGGACAAAAGGGGAGACCCAGTACTTC.

The chain uses TRBV7-6 and TRBJ2-7; 13 positions agree with TRBD2. Germline loops: CDR1 SGHVS, CDR2 FNYEAQ. The CDR3 runs 15 residues. V gave up 5 bases and J gave up 4 bases; unmatched junction bases: 5. The CDR3 bases are TGTGCCAGCAGCCGATGGACTAGCGGGAGTTACGAGCAGTACTTC. It encodes CASSRWTSGSYEQYF.

This clone was recorded once. The chain joins TRBV6-5 to TRBJ2-2, with unresolved D. The CDR3 sequence is 15 residues long. Germline values: CDR1 MNHEY, CDR2 SVGAGI. Trimming removed 6 bases at V and 5 bases at J, with 16 bases between. Here the CDR3 DNA reads TGTGCCAGCAGCAAGGACCCAGCGAGGACCGGGGAGCTGTTTTTT. Encoded protein: CASSKDPARTGELFF.

This clone was recorded a few times. The V and J genes are TRBV5-1 and TRBJ2-3; D is undetermined. The CDR3 length is 13 residues. CDR1 and CDR2 from the germline V gene are SGHRS and YFSETQ. Trimming left V 1 base short and J 3 bases short, with 6 bases between. CDR3 in amino acids: CASSLSRTDTQYF. For the CDR3, the DNA is TGCGCCAGCAGCTTGAGCAGGACAGATACGCAGTATTTT.

The chain joins TRBV19 to TRBJ1-2; D might be TRBD1 (6 bases). This CDR3 spans 14 amino acids. Trimming shortened V by 6 bases and J by 2 bases, and 13 bases separated the two germline ends. The germline gives CDR1 LNHDA, CDR2 SQIVND (reference sequence). This chain's CDR3 is CASSLGGQNYGYTF. Written as DNA, the CDR3 is TGTGCCAGTAGCCTGGGGGGACAAAACTATGGCTACACCTTC.

V usage is TRBV29-1 and J usage is TRBJ2-1; 9 nucleotides align to TRBD1. The junction had 21 bases not matched to a gene; V was cut back by 7 bases and J by 8 bases. The CDR3 is 17 amino acids. The germline gives CDR1 SQVTM, CDR2 ANQGSEA. The CDR3 nucleotides are TGCAGCGCCGGTGGGTTACGGGACAGGGTCGTTCGTTATGAGCAGTTCTTC. This translates into CSAGGLRDRVVRYEQFF.

This clone was seen only a few times. This chain connects TRBV2 to TRBJ2-7; 7 nucleotides line up with TRBD1. Germline V gene sequence: CDR1 SNHLY, CDR2 FYNNEI. V lost 6 bases to trimming and J lost 2 bases; unmatched junction nucleotides: 16. There are 17 residues in the CDR3. CDR3 DNA sequence: TGTGCCAGCAGGAGGGGGCGACAGTACGGATCTCCCTACGAGCAGTACTTC. This encodes CASRRGRQYGSPYEQYF.

The chain joins TRBV28 to TRBJ1-2; the match to TRBD1 covers 8 bases. This CDR3 region has 13 residues. The germline V gene encodes CDR1 MDHEN and CDR2 SYDVKM. The trim removed 5 bases at V and 7 bases at J, leaving 6 bases unmatched. CDR3 nucleotide sequence: TGTGCCAGCAGTGCCGGACAGGGTCCTGGCTACACCTTC. Amino acids: CASSAGQGPGYTF.

The CDR3 nucleotides read TGTGCCAGCTCACTAGCAACGGGGGGGAGCTCCTACAATGAGCAGTTCTTC. Encoded protein: CASSLATGGSSYNEQFF. The chain uses TRBV18 and TRBJ2-1; 8 positions match TRBD2. V was pared by 4 bases and J by 0 bases, with 8 bases of the junction left unmatched. CDR1 is KGHSH, CDR2 LQKENI, per germline. The CDR3 is 17 residues long.

J is TRBJ2-5 and V is TRBV4-1; 14 nucleotides agree with TRBD2. The V gene's germline CDR1 is MGHRA and CDR2 YSYEKL. V was pared by 2 bases and J by 6 bases, with 8 bases of the junction left unmatched. The CDR3 is 17 amino acids. The chain's CDR3 is CASSQYSGTSGSQTQYF. The CDR3 DNA reads TGCGCCAGCAGCCAATACTCCGGGACTAGCGGGAGTCAGACCCAGTACTTC.

The J gene is TRBJ2-1, the V gene TRBV30, with TRBD1 identical over 7 bases. V dropped 4 bases and J dropped 3; count of bases not matched to a gene: 3. Germline V gene sequence: CDR1 GTSNPN, CDR2 SVGIG (reference sequence). This CDR3 is built from 13 residues. DNA of the CDR3: TGTGCCTGGACGACAGGGAACTACAATGAGCAGTTCTTC. Its translation is CAWTTGNYNEQFF. Full variable domain (outside the CDR3, taken from reference TRBV30 and TRBJ2-1): SQTIHQWPATLVQPVGSPLSLECTVEGTSNPNLYWYRQAAGRGLQLLFYSVGIGQISSEVPQNLSASRPQDRQFILSSKKLLLSDSGFYLCAWTTGNYNEQFFGPGTRLTVL.

V and J are TRBV5-4 and TRBJ2-4; 7 bases agree with TRBD1. Per the germline V gene, CDR1 is SGHNT and CDR2 is YYREEE (reference sequence). The CDR3 is made up of 15 amino acids. V lost 3 bases to trimming and J lost 7 bases; unmatched junction nucleotides: 10. The CDR3 DNA reads as TGTGCCAGCAGCTCACCCCCAGGGGGACCCAACATTCAGTACTTC. Translated: CASSSPPGGPNIQYF.

As to this clone: Other DNA sequences in this specimen translate into the identical CDR3. The J gene is TRBJ1-5, the V gene TRBV28; maybe TRBD1 (6 bases). Germline loops: CDR1 MDHEN, CDR2 SYDVKM. The CDR3 has 14 amino acids. Trimming left V 3 bases short and J 4 bases short, with 10 bases between. The CDR3 here is CASSLGRGNQPQHF. In nucleotides, the CDR3 is TGTGCCAGCAGTTTGGGAAGGGGGAATCAGCCCCAGCATTTT.

Regarding this clone: It differs at one base from a far larger clone, so likely a read error. The rearrangement joins TRBV2 to TRBJ2-2; D perhaps matches TRBD1 (6 bases). The V end was cut by 6 bases, the J end by 6 bases, with 17 bases between. From germline, CDR1 is SNHLY and CDR2 FYNNEI. The CDR3 has 15 residues. The CDR3 DNA follows: TGTGCCAGCAGGCAAGCTACTAGGGGGTCCGGGGAGCTGTTTTTT. Translation gives CASRQATRGSGELFF.

Turning to this clone: This may arise from a read error, as a much more abundant clone is one base away. This sample also contains other DNA sequences that code for the same CDR3. This chain uses TRBV27 with TRBJ1-5; tentative D call: TRBD1 (5 bases). This CDR3 has 13 residues. Trimming took off 6 bases at V and 3 bases at J, with 9 bases between the two ends. Per the germline V gene, CDR1 is MNHEY and CDR2 is SMNVEV (reference sequence). The CDR3 sequence: CASSAGFNQPQHF. CDR3 in DNA: TGTGCCAGCAGCGCAGGGTTCAATCAGCCCCAGCATTTT.

The chain carries TRBV28 and TRBJ1-1; TRBD1 might be the D (6 bases). This CDR3 comprises 14 residues. Trimming took off 6 bases at V and 4 bases at J, with 15 bases between the two ends. Germline-derived CDR1 and CDR2 are MDHEN and SYDVKM. The CDR3: CASRTQGYATEAFF. CDR3 nucleotides: TGTGCCAGCAGAACACAGGGATACGCCACTGAAGCTTTCTTT.

V and J are TRBV11-3 and TRBJ2-5; either TRBD1 or TRBD2 may supply D (5 bases each). The CDR3 contains 15 residues. With 5 bases removed from V and 3 bases from J, the gap between germline ends came to 16 bases. The germline V gene has CDR1 SGHNT and CDR2 YENEEA. CDR3 sequence reads: CASSPGLRGEETQYF. Here the CDR3 DNA reads TGTGCCAGCAGCCCCGGGCTGAGGGGAGAAGAGACCCAGTACTTC.

CDR3 sequence (DNA): TGTGCCAGCAGCCAAGCTACAGGGGGCAGTGGCTACACCTTC. Residues: CASSQATGGSGYTF. The chain recombines TRBV14 with TRBJ1-2; 9 positions match TRBD1. V shed 1 base, J shed 7 bases, and the junction held 4 bases outside the gene matches. CDR3 length: 14 amino acids. Looked up from germline, CDR1 is SGHDN and CDR2 is FVKESK.

The J gene is TRBJ2-1, the V gene TRBV6-4; 7 nucleotides align to TRBD2. The V gene end was trimmed by 2 bases and the J gene end by 4 bases; junction bases not matched to a gene: 5. The germline V gene has CDR1 MRHNA and CDR2 SNTAGT. This CDR3 has 15 amino acids. The CDR3 sequence: CASSDISSGYNEQFF. The DNA of the CDR3 is TGTGCCAGCAGTGACATTTCTAGCGGTTACAATGAGCAGTTCTTC.

The CDR3 loop is CASSLLTGMRDTQYF. The CDR3 nucleotides read TGTGCCAGCAGTTTATTGACTGGAATGAGAGATACGCAGTATTTT. The chain recombines TRBV28 with TRBJ2-3, with D unclear. Germline CDR1 and CDR2: MDHEN and SYDVKM. The CDR3 has 15 amino acids. Trimming removed 1 base from V and 5 bases from J, with 13 bases in between.

V and J are TRBV15 and TRBJ2-7; D remains ambiguous. Germline CDR1 LNHNV, CDR2 YYDKDF (reference sequence). V lost 0 bases to trimming and J lost 6 bases, with 15 bases between them. CDR3 length: 15 amino acids. CDR3 amino acids: CATSRDMRPPSEQYF. In DNA form, the CDR3 reads TGTGCCACCAGCAGAGATATGAGGCCCCCCTCCGAGCAGTACTTC. The whole variable domain, remainder taken from reference TRBV15 and TRBJ2-7, is DAMVIQNPRYQVTQFGKPVTLSCSQTLNHNVMYWYQQKSSQAPKLLFHYYDKDFNNEADTPDNFQSRRPNTSFCFLDIRSPGLGDTAMYLCATSRDMRPPSEQYFGPGTRLTVT.

The chain combines TRBV19 with TRBJ2-1; D is unclear. V gave up 4 bases and J gave up 5 bases, with 18 bases separating them. This CDR3 has 16 residues. Looked up from germline, CDR1 is LNHDA and CDR2 is SQIVND (reference sequence). This CDR3 reads CASSRALGHDHNEQFF. The CDR3 nucleotides read TGTGCCAGTAGTAGGGCTCTAGGGCATGATCACAATGAGCAGTTCTTC.

About this clone: This sequence may be a read error, since a much larger clone differs from it by one base. Other DNA sequences from this sample encode an identical CDR3 as well. V and J are TRBV29-1 and TRBJ1-1; TRBD1 is a possible D gene (5 bases). Germline V gene lookup returns CDR1 SQVTM and CDR2 ANQGSEA. The length of the CDR3 is 12 residues. CDR3 DNA sequence: TGTAGCGTTTGGGACGGTGACACTGAAGCTTTCTTT. Its protein product is CSVWDGDTEAFF.

Only a few counts were recorded for this clone. Other nucleotide sequences in the sample specify the same CDR3. This sequence joins TRBV30 and TRBJ1-2; maybe TRBD1 (5 bases). Germline values: CDR1 GTSNPN, CDR2 SVGIG (reference sequence). V lost 2 bases, J lost 1 base, and 5 bases lay in between. This CDR3 has 12 residues. The CDR3 reads CAWSRGNYGYTF. The CDR3 DNA reads as TGTGCCTGGAGTAGGGGTAACTATGGCTACACCTTC.